A single sample is the source of the 18 T cell receptor beta chains below, sequenced in a study of identical twins. MiXCR, run by TCRdb on the 5' RACE reads, gives a single entry per CDR3 protein. The sample shows over 200,000 distinct CDR3 sequences, 6.5% of them seen only once. The same sample was also studied in work on T cells expressing NK-cell markers.

Sequenced sample: CD8+ T cells sorted from blood. Every receptor here comes from a woman aged 18-29 years in good health.

This rearrangement joins TRBV19 to TRBJ2-1, with 8 bases lining up with TRBD2. The CDR3 is made up of 15 amino acids. V lost 8 bases, J lost 4 bases, and 10 bases stayed unmatched. Germline lookup yields CDR1 LNHDA and CDR2 SQIVND (reference sequence). Written as DNA, the CDR3 is TGTGCCAGTGGTCCCCTAGCGGGCGAATACAATGAGCAGTTCTTC. This codes for CASGPLAGEYNEQFF.

This clonotype turned up a few times. Written as DNA, the CDR3 is TGTGCCAGCAGTTTCGCTGGCTCAGGCACCTACGAGCAGTACTTC. This sequence encodes CASSFAGSGTYEQYF. This chain links TRBV12-3 or TRBV12-4 with TRBJ2-7; D remains ambiguous. Trimming pared 3 bases from V and 2 bases from J, leaving 14 bases between. The CDR3 contains 15 residues.

The CDR3: CASTPGMNTEAFF. In DNA form, the CDR3 reads TGTGCCAGCACGCCAGGGATGAACACTGAAGCTTTCTTT. The chain has TRBV6-2 or TRBV6-3 and TRBJ1-1, with D perhaps TRBD1 (5 bases). V was pared by 7 bases and J by 0 bases, with 9 bases between. CDR3 length: 13 residues. Germline CDR1 MNHEY, CDR2 SVGEGT.

J is TRBJ2-7 and V is TRBV30; D gene ambiguous. The CDR3 extends over 11 amino acids. Trimming shortened V by 2 bases and J by 2 bases, and 4 bases separated the two germline ends. Germline CDR1 reads GTSNPN; CDR2 reads SVGIG (reference sequence). The CDR3 reads CAWSQAYEQYF. CDR3 sequence (DNA): TGTGCCTGGAGTCAAGCCTACGAGCAGTACTTC. Together with reference TRBV30 and TRBJ2-7, the CDR3 gives the full variable domain: SQTIHQWPATLVQPVGSPLSLECTVEGTSNPNLYWYRQAAGRGLQLLFYSVGIGQISSEVPQNLSASRPQDRQFILSSKKLLLSDSGFYLCAWSQAYEQYFGPGTRLTVT.

The chain carries TRBV5-1 and TRBJ1-2, with TRBD1 as a possible D gene (6 bases). CDR1 and CDR2 from the germline V gene are SGHRS and YFSETQ. V lost 4 bases, J lost 6 bases, and 13 bases lay in between. The CDR3 has 13 residues. The CDR3: CASSPGTRDGYTF. CDR3 in DNA: TGCGCCAGCAGCCCCGGGACAAGAGATGGCTACACCTTC. The full variable domain, its missing parts supplied by reference TRBV5-1 and TRBJ1-2, is KAGVTQTPRYLIKTRGQQVTLSCSPISGHRSVSWYQQTPGQGLQFLFEYFSETQRNKGNFPGRFSGRQFSNSRSEMNVSTLELGDSALYLCASSPGTRDGYTFGSGTRLTVV.

This clonotype was seen more than once but under ten times. This chain joins TRBV7-9 and TRBJ1-4; D gene ambiguous. Germline CDR1 reads SEHNR; CDR2 reads FQNEAQ (reference sequence). This CDR3 region has 14 residues. With 7 bases removed from V and 4 bases from J, the gap between germline ends came to 13 bases. The CDR3: CASTDVLGNEKLFF. The CDR3 nucleotides read TGTGCCAGCACCGATGTTCTGGGTAATGAAAAACTGTTTTTT.

This clonotype was seen a few times. The chain is built from TRBV10-3 and TRBJ1-3; 7 bases match TRBD1. V lost 6 bases and J lost 3; bases outside the gene matches: 8. The CDR3 contains 15 residues. Germline V gene lookup returns CDR1 ENHRY and CDR2 SYGVKD. DNA of the CDR3: TGTGCCATCAGGGCCGACAGGGCGGTTGGAAACACCATATATTTT. Residues: CAIRADRAVGNTIYF.

This clonotype appeared many times. This chain connects TRBV29-1 to TRBJ1-1; D remains unclear. The V gene lost 6 bases and the J gene lost 0 bases, with 14 bases spanning the gap. Germline-derived CDR1 and CDR2 are SQVTM and ANQGSEA. The CDR3 sequence is 14 residues long. The CDR3, as DNA: TGCAGCGTGCAGGCCGCCAGAATGAACACTGAAGCTTTCTTT. Amino acids: CSVQAARMNTEAFF.

In DNA form, the CDR3 reads TGTGCCCAGGAGGCAGCCAAAAACATTCAGTACTTC. Translating gives CAQEAAKNIQYF. The chain employs TRBV30 and TRBJ2-4; maybe TRBD2 (5 bases). V dropped 8 bases and J dropped 0 bases, with 8 bases sitting between them. The CDR3 loop spans 12 amino acids. Per the germline V gene, CDR1 is GTSNPN and CDR2 is SVGIG (reference sequence).

V is TRBV5-1 and J is TRBJ2-2; D not certain. The CDR3 extends over 16 amino acids. CDR1 and CDR2 (germline): SGHRS, YFSETQ. The ends were cut back, 1 base at V and 5 bases at J, with 15 bases in the middle. In nucleotides, the CDR3 is TGCGCCAGCAGCTTGTGGGGAAGTCTAGAGACCGGGGAGCTGTTTTTT. Protein sequence: CASSLWGSLETGELFF.

There are a few counts of this clonotype. This chain connects TRBV20-1 to TRBJ2-3; D is undetermined. The CDR3 totals 14 residues. Germline lookup yields CDR1 DFQATT and CDR2 SNEGSKA (reference sequence). Trimming stripped 0 bases from V and 4 bases from J, with 11 bases between. Here the CDR3 reads CSARDGPIADTQYF. For the CDR3, the DNA is TGCAGTGCTAGAGATGGCCCGATCGCAGATACGCAGTATTTT.

This chain links TRBV9 with TRBJ2-2; 12 nucleotides line up with TRBD2. There are 18 residues in the CDR3. With V trimmed by 4 bases and J by 0 bases, 7 bases remained unmatched. The germline V gene encodes CDR1 SGDLS and CDR2 YYNGEE. CDR3 coding DNA: TGTGCCAGCAGCTCAGGACTAGCGGGACCCCCGAACACCGGGGAGCTGTTTTTT. Translation: CASSSGLAGPPNTGELFF. The complete variable domain, with remaining parts taken from reference TRBV9 and TRBJ2-2, reads DSGVTQTPKHLITATGQRVTLRCSPRSGDLSVYWYQQSLDQGLQFLIQYYNGEERAKGNILERFSAQQFPDLHSELNLSSLELGDSALYFCASSSGLAGPPNTGELFFGEGSRLTVL.

This clonotype was seen at least ten times. This chain connects TRBV27 to TRBJ2-5; D call uncertain. The germline V gene encodes CDR1 MNHEY and CDR2 SMNVEV (reference sequence). This CDR3 is 16 amino acids long. Trimming removed 3 bases from V and 4 bases from J, with 18 bases in between. CDR3 bases: TGTGCCAGCAGTTTTAAAGGACGCCAGGTGGTAGAGACCCAGTACTTC. It encodes CASSFKGRQVVETQYF.

This chain connects TRBV12-3 or TRBV12-4 to TRBJ2-1; TRBD2 matches 8 bases. J was trimmed by 6 bases and V by 5 bases; bases with no gene match: 12. This CDR3 is 16 amino acids long. CDR3 DNA sequence: TGTGCCAGCAGTCTAGAACTCCCGGGACTAGTCAATGAGCAGTTCTTC. Translated: CASSLELPGLVNEQFF.

The rearrangement uses TRBV7-6 and TRBJ2-5; TRBD2 agrees at 8 bases. After removal of 7 bases from V and 5 bases from J, the junction contained 12 bases not matched to a gene. Germline-derived CDR1 and CDR2 are SGHVS and FNYEAQ. This CDR3 contains 15 residues. The CDR3 loop reads CASTRWAGGEETQYF. The CDR3 DNA is TGTGCCAGCACCCGGTGGGCGGGAGGAGAGGAGACCCAGTACTTC.

This clonotype was detected ten times or more. The chain has TRBV24-1 and TRBJ1-5; D is uncertain. V lost 4 bases and J lost 7, with 10 bases in between. This CDR3 is 13 amino acids long. The germline V gene has CDR1 KGHDR and CDR2 SFDVKD. This chain's CDR3 is CATSETGWQPQHF. The CDR3 region has the DNA TGTGCCACCAGTGAAACGGGTTGGCAGCCCCAGCATTTT.

This clonotype appeared many times. This chain links TRBV20-1 with TRBJ1-2; the match to TRBD1 covers 8 bases. From germline, CDR1 is DFQATT and CDR2 SNEGSKA (reference sequence). V shed 0 bases, J shed 4 bases, and the junction held 10 bases outside the gene matches. This CDR3 has 16 amino acids. The CDR3 loop reads CSARDPLQGEIYGYTF. The DNA for the CDR3 is TGCAGTGCTAGAGATCCCTTACAGGGGGAGATCTATGGCTACACCTTC.

This clonotype was detected many times. The chain is built from TRBV9 and TRBJ2-2; D might be TRBD1 (6 bases). This CDR3 is 16 amino acids long. The V end lost 4 bases, the J end lost 6 bases, and 19 bases lay between the germline ends. Looked up from germline, CDR1 is SGDLS and CDR2 is YYNGEE. CDR3 sequence reads: CASSLTDRLLAGELFF. The CDR3, as DNA: TGTGCCAGCAGCTTGACCGACAGGCTCCTGGCCGGGGAGCTGTTTTTT.